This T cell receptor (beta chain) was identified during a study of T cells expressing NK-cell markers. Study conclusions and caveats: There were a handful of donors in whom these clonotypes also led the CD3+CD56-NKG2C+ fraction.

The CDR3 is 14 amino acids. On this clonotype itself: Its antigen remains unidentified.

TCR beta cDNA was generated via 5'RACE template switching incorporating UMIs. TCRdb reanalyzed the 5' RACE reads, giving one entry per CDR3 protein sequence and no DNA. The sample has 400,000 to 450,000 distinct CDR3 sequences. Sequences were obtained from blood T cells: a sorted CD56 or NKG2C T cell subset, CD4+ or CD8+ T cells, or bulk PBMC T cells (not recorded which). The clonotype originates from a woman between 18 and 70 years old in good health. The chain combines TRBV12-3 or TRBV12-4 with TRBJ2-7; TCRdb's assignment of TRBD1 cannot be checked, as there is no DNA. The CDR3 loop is CASRPLTGADEQYF.